A single T cell receptor beta chain is shown here with its context. Under the authors' procedure: Reference gene primer amplification gave nucleated cell count estimates. Using immunoSEQ multiplex PCR, the repertoire was profiled, and TCRdb retains in-frame clones only, with some absent. V and J calls and clone size follow that table, whereas D and trimming were derived from the DNA. The repertoire holds roughly 38,000 clones, with almost 90% as singletons. This specimen comes from a study of blood T cell repertoires in COVID-19. As for the study in general: Material from acute and convalescent COVID-19 was sourced from the United States, Italy and Spain. In each case, the material was cDNA or gDNA derived from T cells, B-cell-depleted T cells, or PBMCs.

V shed 5 bases and J shed 0 bases, with 13 bases lying between them. The germline V gene encodes CDR1 SGHTA and CDR2 FQGNSA. CDR3 size: 15 residues. The clonotype originates from a man between 65 and 79 years old with acute or convalescent COVID-19. This sequence joins TRBV7-2 and TRBJ1-1; a weak D match, TRBD1 (5 bases). The sample taken for sequencing was peripheral blood. Here the CDR3 reads CASSPAGALNTEAFF. DNA for the CDR3: TGTGCCAGCAGCCCAGCTGGGGCCTTGAACACTGAAGCTTTCTTT.